This passage covers 5 T cell receptor beta chains from one sample sequenced in a study of healthy donors' naive CD4 and CD8 T cells. A linear amplification protocol produced the TCR libraries from about 450 ng of total RNA. TCRdb processed the reads anew with MiXCR; each CDR3 protein has one entry. This sample carries around 200,000 distinct CDR3 sequences, around 80% of them seen once, and the ten largest clones take 2% to 2.5%. Sequenced input: naive CD4+ and CD8+ T cells sorted from blood, pooled from several donors. The receptors come from a pool of human donors in good health; the sample pools cells from several healthy donors.

The rearrangement uses TRBV30 and TRBJ2-1, with a weak D call TRBD1 (5 bases). The CDR3 loop spans 12 amino acids. Germline V gives CDR1 GTSNPN, CDR2 SVGIG (reference sequence). The V gene lost 2 bases and the J gene lost 9 bases, with 11 bases spanning the gap. In nucleotides, the CDR3 is TGTGCCTGGAGTCCAGGGTCCTTTGAGCAGTTCTTC. Its protein product is CAWSPGSFEQFF.

The V call is TRBV6-5, the J call TRBJ2-2; 7 bases fit TRBD1. The junction had 11 bases not matched to a gene; V was cut back by 5 bases and J by 5 bases. The CDR3 sequence is 16 residues long. CDR1 MNHEY and CDR2 SVGAGI come from the germline V gene. The CDR3 DNA sequence: TGTGCCAGCAGTCCTAAGGGGGCCAAGGGTACCGGGGAGCTGTTTTTT. As protein: CASSPKGAKGTGELFF.

The chain couples TRBV7-9 to TRBJ2-3; possibly TRBD2 for D (6 bases). The CDR3 is 15 amino acids. The germline gives CDR1 SEHNR, CDR2 FQNEAQ (reference sequence). V lost 1 base and J 3 bases, leaving 11 bases between the germline ends. The CDR3 DNA follows: TGTGCCAGCAGCTTAGTCCGGCGGGGAACAGATACGCAGTATTTT. Translated: CASSLVRRGTDTQYF. Looking up the rest from reference TRBV7-9 and TRBJ2-3 gives the full variable domain: DTGVSQNPRHKITKRGQNVTFRCDPISEHNRLYWYRQTLGQGPEFLTYFQNEAQLEKSRLLSDRFSAERPKGSFSTLEIQRTEQGDSAMYLCASSLVRRGTDTQYFGPGTRLTVL.

This clonotype was counted once. The genes are TRBV6-5 and TRBJ1-5, with D possibly matching TRBD1 (6 bases). This CDR3 contains 15 residues. V gave up 5 bases and J gave up 7 bases, with 18 bases separating them. Germline assignment: CDR1 MNHEY and CDR2 SVGAGI. The CDR3 reads CASSPVRGAEQPQHF. CDR3 in DNA: TGTGCCAGCAGTCCAGTCAGGGGCGCCGAGCAGCCCCAGCATTTT.

In the case of this clonotype: The germline gene is not matched at one end of the junction; a read error may be the cause. The J gene is TRBJ2-1, the V gene TRBV6-6; TRBD2 matches 7 bases. The germline gives CDR1 MNHNY, CDR2 SVGAGI (reference sequence). This CDR3 region has 13 residues. This chain's CDR3 is CASRPGLVNGQFF. For the CDR3, the DNA is TGTGCCAGCAGACCCGGACTAGTCAATGGGCAGTTCTTC.